These T cell receptor beta chains were read from a single sample in a study of a mutant IDH1 vaccine in newly diagnosed glioma. Libraries were prepared by immunoSEQ multiplex PCR; TCRdb keeps only in-frame clonotypes and omits some of them. The sample consists of around 56,000 clones, roughly 81% of them appearing once. These receptors lack a known antigen. The specimen comprised PBMCs, sampled from a glioma patient whose treatment included an IDH1 peptide vaccine. These receptors originate from a woman in her forties with glioma. Some clones in this sample may be carry-over from other donors' samples. The CDR3 runs from the conserved cysteine through the conserved F or W. Each record gives: D gene, J gene, V gene, clone size, CDR3 protein, CDR3 DNA. D genes are given only for firm matches. A row's size may be missing; if present it is once, few, many or a size class.

TRBD1,TRBJ1-4,TRBV6-1,once,CASSETGLDRGNEKLFF,TGTGCCAGCAGTGAAACGGGGTTGGACAGGGGTAATGAAAAACTGTTTTTT
TRBD1,TRBJ2-7,TRBV12-5,-,CASGSRPWGTAYEQYF,TGTGCTAGTGGTTCCCGACCCTGGGGGACAGCCTACGAGCAGTACTTC
-,TRBJ2-7,TRBV6-6,-,CASSQGLGEQYF,TGTGCCAGCAGCCAAGGCCTTGGGGAGCAGTACTTC
-,TRBJ1-6,TRBV4-3,-,CASSPSPSENSPLHF,TGCGCCAGCAGTCCAAGTCCTTCAGAGAATTCACCCCTCCACTTT
-,TRBJ1-6,TRBV5-1,-,CASSRAGGNSPLHF,TGCGCCAGCAGCAGGGCGGGTGGAAATTCACCCCTCCACTTT
TRBD1,TRBJ2-5,TRBV9,-,CASSVGTGTGGEETQYF,TGTGCCAGCAGCGTAGGGACCGGGACAGGGGGAGAAGAGACCCAGTACTTC
-,TRBJ2-7,TRBV5-5,-,CASSSSQAYEQYF,TGTGCCAGCAGCTCCTCTCAAGCCTACGAGCAGTACTTC
-,TRBJ1-4,TRBV6-5,-,CASRDGEGSEKLFF,TGTGCCAGCCGGGATGGGGAGGGTTCTGAAAAACTGTTTTTT
-,TRBJ1-1,TRBV4-1,-,CASSLGTKEAFF,TGCGCCAGCAGCCTAGGTACTAAAGAAGCTTTCTTT
-,TRBJ2-1,TRBV2,once,CASSVQKPGYNEQFF,TGTGCCAGCAGTGTTCAAAAACCGGGGTACAATGAGCAGTTCTTC
-,TRBJ1-1,TRBV25-1,-,CASSSRTREAFF,TGTGCCAGCAGTAGTAGGACCCGTGAAGCTTTCTTT
-,TRBJ1-2,TRBV2,few,CASSESRIPSYGYTF,TGTGCCAGCAGTGAAAGTCGGATCCCGAGCTATGGCTACACCTTC
TRBD1,TRBJ2-3,TRBV6-5,-,CASIDRGGTDTQYF,TGTGCCAGCATCGACAGGGGGGGCACAGATACGCAGTATTTT
-,TRBJ2-1,TRBV9,-,CASSGAGYNEQFF,TGTGCCAGCAGTGGAGCCGGTTACAATGAGCAGTTCTTC
-,TRBJ2-7,TRBV7-9,once,CASSLGRQNYEQYF,TGTGCCAGCAGCTTAGGCAGGCAGAACTACGAGCAGTACTTC
-,TRBJ2-5,TRBV7-2,-,CASSSGPGGRETQYF,TGTGCCAGCAGCTCGGGGCCGGGGGGCCGAGAGACCCAGTACTTC
TRBD2,TRBJ2-2,TRBV4-3,-,CASSRSTSGASNTGELFF,TGCGCCAGCAGCCGGTCGACTAGCGGGGCTTCGAACACCGGGGAGCTGTTTTTT
TRBD2,TRBJ2-1,TRBV19,-,CASSIIQRGSGGNDEQFF,TGTGCCAGTAGTATAATCCAAAGGGGGAGCGGGGGGAATGATGAGCAGTTCTTC
-,TRBJ1-1,TRBV7-2,-,CASSKPGTAGFFSTEAFF,TGTGCCAGCAGCAAACCCGGGACCGCGGGGTTTTTTAGCACTGAAGCTTTCTTT
TRBD1,TRBJ1-1,TRBV9,-,CASSPQGADNTEAFF,TGTGCCAGCAGCCCCCAGGGGGCCGACAACACTGAAGCTTTCTTT
-,TRBJ1-3,TRBV30,-,CAWSVRGRGTIYF,TGTGCCTGGAGTGTACGGGGGAGAGGCACCATATATTTT
TRBD1,TRBJ1-4,TRBV2,many,CASSGTGEKLFF,TGTGCCAGCAGTGGGACAGGTGAAAAACTGTTTTTT
-,TRBJ2-7,TRBV25-1,-,CASTKDGSYEQYF,TGTGCCAGCACCAAAGACGGGTCCTACGAGCAGTACTTC
-,TRBJ2-7,TRBV4-1,-,CASSQGATASAYEQYF,TGCGCCAGCAGCCAAGGCGCGACAGCGTCCGCCTACGAGCAGTACTTC
TRBD2,TRBJ2-5,TRBV7-2,-,CASSFPGLAGQETQYF,TGTGCCAGCAGCTTCCCTGGACTAGCGGGGCAAGAGACCCAGTACTTC